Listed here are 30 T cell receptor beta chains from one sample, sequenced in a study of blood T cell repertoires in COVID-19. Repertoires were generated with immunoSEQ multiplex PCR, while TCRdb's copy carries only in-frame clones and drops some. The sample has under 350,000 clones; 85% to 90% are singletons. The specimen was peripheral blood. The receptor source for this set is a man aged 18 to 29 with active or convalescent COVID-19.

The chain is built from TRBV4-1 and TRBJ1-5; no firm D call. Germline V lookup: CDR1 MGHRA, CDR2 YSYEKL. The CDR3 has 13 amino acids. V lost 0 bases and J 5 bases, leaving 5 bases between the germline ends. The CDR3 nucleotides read TGCGCCAGCAGCCAAGATCATGATCAGCCCCAGCATTTT. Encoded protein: CASSQDHDQPQHF.

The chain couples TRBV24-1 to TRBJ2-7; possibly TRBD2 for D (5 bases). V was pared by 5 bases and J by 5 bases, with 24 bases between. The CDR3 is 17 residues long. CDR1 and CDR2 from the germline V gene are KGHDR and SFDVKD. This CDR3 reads CATSGPALTSKVHEQYF. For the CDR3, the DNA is TGTGCCACCAGTGGTCCGGCCCTCACTAGTAAAGTCCACGAGCAGTACTTC.

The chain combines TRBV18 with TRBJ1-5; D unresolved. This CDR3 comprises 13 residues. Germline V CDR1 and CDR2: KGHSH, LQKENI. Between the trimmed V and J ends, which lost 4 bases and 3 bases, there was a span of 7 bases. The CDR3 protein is CASSRAPNQPQHF. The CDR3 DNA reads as TGTGCCAGCTCACGGGCTCCCAATCAGCCCCAGCATTTT.

Here the CDR3 reads CASSLEPTVSYEQYF. The CDR3 DNA reads TGTGCCAGCAGCTTAGAACCGACAGTCTCCTACGAGCAGTACTTC. The genes are TRBV7-6 and TRBJ2-7, with D perhaps TRBD1 (5 bases). V lost 1 base and J 0 bases, leaving 10 bases between the germline ends. There are 15 residues in the CDR3. CDR1 is SGHVS and CDR2 is FNYEAQ in the germline V gene.

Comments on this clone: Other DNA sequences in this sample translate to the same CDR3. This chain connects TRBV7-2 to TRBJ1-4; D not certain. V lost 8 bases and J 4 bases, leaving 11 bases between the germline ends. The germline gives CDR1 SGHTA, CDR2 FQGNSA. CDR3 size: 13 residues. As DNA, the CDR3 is TGTGCCAGCGGTGGCACAGTTAATGAAAAACTGTTTTTT. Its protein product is CASGGTVNEKLFF.

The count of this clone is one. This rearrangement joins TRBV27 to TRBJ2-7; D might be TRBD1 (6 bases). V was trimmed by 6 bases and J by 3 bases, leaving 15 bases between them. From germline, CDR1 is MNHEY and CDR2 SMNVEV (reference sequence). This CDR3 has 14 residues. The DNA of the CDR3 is TGTGCCAGCAGCCCCCAGGGGTTAGGCTACGAGCAGTACTTC. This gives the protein CASSPQGLGYEQYF.

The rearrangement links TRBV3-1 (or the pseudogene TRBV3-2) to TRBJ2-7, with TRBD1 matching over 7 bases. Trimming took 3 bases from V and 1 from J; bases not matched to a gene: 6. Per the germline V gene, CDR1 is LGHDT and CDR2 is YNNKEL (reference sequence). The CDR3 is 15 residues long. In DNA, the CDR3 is TGTGCCAGCAGCCATAGACAGGGCCCTTCCTACGAGCAGTACTTC. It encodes CASSHRQGPSYEQYF.

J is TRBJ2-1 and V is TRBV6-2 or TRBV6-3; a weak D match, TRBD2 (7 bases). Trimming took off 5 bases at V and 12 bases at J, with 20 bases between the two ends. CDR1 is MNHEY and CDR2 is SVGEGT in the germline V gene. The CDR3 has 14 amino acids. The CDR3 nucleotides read TGTGCCAGCAGTGGGAGGGAGGGGGTTATCGTGCAGTTCTTC. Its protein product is CASSGREGVIVQFF.

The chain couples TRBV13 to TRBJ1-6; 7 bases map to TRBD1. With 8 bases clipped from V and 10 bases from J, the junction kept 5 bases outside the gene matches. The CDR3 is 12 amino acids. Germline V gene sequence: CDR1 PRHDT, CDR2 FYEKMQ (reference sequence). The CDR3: CASSTGLSPLHF. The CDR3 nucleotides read TGTGCCAGCTCGACAGGGCTATCACCCCTCCACTTT.

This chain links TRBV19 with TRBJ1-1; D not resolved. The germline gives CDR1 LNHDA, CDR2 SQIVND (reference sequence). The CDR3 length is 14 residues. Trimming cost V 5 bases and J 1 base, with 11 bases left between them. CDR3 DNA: TGTGCCAGTAGTCTGGAGATTGAGAACACTGAAGCTTTCTTT. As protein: CASSLEIENTEAFF.

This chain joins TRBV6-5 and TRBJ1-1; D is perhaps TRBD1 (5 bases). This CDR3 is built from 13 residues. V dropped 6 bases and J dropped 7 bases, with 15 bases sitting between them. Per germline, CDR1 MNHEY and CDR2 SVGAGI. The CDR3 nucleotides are TGTGCCAGCAGGAGGCGAGTCGACAGTGAAGCTTTCTTT. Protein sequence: CASRRRVDSEAFF.

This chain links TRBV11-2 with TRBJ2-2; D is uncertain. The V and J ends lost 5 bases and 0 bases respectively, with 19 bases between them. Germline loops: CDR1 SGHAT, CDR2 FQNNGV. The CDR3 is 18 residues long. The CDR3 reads CASSRSPMAEANTGELFF. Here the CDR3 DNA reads TGTGCCAGCAGCCGCTCCCCCATGGCAGAAGCGAACACCGGGGAGCTGTTTTTT.

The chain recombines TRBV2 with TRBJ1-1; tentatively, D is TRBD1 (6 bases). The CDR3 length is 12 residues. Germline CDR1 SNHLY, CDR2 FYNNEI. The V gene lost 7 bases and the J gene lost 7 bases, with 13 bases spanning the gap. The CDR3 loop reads CASTMDSLEAFF. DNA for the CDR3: TGTGCCAGCACCATGGACAGCCTTGAAGCTTTCTTT.

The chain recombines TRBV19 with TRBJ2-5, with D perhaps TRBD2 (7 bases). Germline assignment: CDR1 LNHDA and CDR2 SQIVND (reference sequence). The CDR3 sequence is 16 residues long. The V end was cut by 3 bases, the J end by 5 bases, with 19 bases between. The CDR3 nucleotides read TGTGCCAGTAGTATGAGTCTTGGGGGGGCTGTGGAGACCCAGTACTTC. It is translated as CASSMSLGGAVETQYF.

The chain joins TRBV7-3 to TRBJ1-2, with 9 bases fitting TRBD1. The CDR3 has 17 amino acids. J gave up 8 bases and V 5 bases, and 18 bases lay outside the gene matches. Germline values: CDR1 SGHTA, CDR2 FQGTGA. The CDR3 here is CASSPYGGRTGERGYTF. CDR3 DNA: TGTGCCAGCAGCCCATACGGTGGTCGGACAGGGGAGAGGGGCTACACCTTC.

CDR3 nucleotide sequence: TGTGCCCCCCCAGGGGGTGTGGGCACTGAAGCTTTCTTT. This sequence encodes CAPPGGVGTEAFF. The chain has TRBV2 and TRBJ1-1; the match to TRBD1 covers 7 bases. The germline CDR1 and CDR2 sequences are SNHLY and FYNNEI. V shed 11 bases, J shed 4 bases, and the junction held 10 bases outside the gene matches. CDR3 size: 13 residues.

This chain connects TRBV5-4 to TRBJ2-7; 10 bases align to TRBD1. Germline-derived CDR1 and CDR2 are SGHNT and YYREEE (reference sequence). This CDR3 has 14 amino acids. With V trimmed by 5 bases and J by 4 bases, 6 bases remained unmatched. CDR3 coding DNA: TGTGCCAGCAGATACGACAGGGGGCCGTACGAGCAGTACTTC. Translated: CASRYDRGPYEQYF.

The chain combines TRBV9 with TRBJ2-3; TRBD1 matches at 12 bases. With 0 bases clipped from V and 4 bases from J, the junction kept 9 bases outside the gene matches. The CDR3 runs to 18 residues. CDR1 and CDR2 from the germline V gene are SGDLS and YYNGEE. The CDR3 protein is CASSVVGFGTGGADTQYF. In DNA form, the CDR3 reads TGTGCCAGCAGCGTAGTGGGATTCGGGACAGGGGGCGCAGATACGCAGTATTTT.

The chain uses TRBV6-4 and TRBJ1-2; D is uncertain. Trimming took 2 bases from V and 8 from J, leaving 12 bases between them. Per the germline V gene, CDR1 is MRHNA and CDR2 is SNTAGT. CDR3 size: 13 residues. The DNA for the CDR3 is TGTGCCAGCAGTGACGCACGACCCAGGGGCTACACCTTC. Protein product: CASSDARPRGYTF.

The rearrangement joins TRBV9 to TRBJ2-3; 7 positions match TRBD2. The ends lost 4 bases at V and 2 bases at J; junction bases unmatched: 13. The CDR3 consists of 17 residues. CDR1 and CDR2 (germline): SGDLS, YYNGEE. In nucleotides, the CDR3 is TGTGCCAGCAGCCCCAGGTTTGGGCGGGGGTACACAGATACGCAGTATTTT. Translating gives CASSPRFGRGYTDTQYF.

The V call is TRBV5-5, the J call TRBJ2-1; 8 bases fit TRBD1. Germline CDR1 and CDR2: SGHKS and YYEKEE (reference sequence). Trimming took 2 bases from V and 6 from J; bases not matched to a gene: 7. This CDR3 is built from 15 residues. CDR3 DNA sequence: TGTGCCAGCAGCTTTGGACAGGGAGTGCCCAATGAGCAGTTCTTC. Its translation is CASSFGQGVPNEQFF.

The CDR3 DNA is TGTGCCAGCAGCTTCAGGCTAGCGGGTCTCACCGGGGAGCTGTTTTTT. Amino acids: CASSFRLAGLTGELFF. This chain links TRBV11-1 with TRBJ2-2; 8 bases align to TRBD2. The CDR3 contains 16 residues. CDR1 SGHAT and CDR2 FQDESV come from the germline V gene (reference sequence). The trim removed 3 bases at V and 4 bases at J, leaving 7 bases unmatched.

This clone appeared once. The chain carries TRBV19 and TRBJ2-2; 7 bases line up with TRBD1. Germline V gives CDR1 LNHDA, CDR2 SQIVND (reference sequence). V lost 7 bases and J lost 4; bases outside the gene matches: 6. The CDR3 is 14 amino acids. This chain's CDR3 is CASTVAGGTGELFF. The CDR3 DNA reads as TGTGCCAGTACCGTAGCAGGGGGCACCGGGGAGCTGTTTTTT.

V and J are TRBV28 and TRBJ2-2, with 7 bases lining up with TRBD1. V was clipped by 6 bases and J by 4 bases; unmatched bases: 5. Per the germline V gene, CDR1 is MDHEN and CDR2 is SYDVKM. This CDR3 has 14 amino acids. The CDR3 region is CASRRDRVTGELFF. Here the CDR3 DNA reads TGTGCCAGCAGACGGGACAGAGTCACCGGGGAGCTGTTTTTT.

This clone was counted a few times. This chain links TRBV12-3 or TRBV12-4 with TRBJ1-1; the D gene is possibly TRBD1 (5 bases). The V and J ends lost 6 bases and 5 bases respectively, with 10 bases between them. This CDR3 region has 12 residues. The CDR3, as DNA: TGTGCCAGCAGCCCCAGGGTAACTGAAGCTTTCTTT. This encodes CASSPRVTEAFF.

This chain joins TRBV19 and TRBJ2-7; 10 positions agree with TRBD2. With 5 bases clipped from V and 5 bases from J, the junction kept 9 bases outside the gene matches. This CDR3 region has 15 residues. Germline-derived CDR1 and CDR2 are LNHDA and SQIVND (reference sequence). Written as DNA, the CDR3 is TGTGCCAGTAGTCTTAGTAGCGGGAGGCACAACGAGCAGTACTTC. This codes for CASSLSSGRHNEQYF.

The CDR3 DNA sequence: TGTGCCAGCAGCCCGCCAGGTCTAGCGGGAGTTCTTCAGTTCTTC. Amino acids: CASSPPGLAGVLQFF. The V gene is TRBV3-1 (or the pseudogene TRBV3-2), the J gene TRBJ2-1; TRBD2 aligns across 10 bases. Germline V gene sequence: CDR1 LGHDT, CDR2 YNNKEL (reference sequence). The CDR3 totals 15 residues. J lost 13 bases, V lost 4 bases, and 13 bases had no gene match.

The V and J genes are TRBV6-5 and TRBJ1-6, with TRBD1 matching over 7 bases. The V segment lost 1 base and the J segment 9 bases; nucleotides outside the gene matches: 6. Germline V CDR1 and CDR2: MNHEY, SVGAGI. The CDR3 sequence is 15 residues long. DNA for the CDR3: TGTGCCAGCAGTTACTTGAGACAGGGAGGTTCACCCCTCCACTTT. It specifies CASSYLRQGGSPLHF.

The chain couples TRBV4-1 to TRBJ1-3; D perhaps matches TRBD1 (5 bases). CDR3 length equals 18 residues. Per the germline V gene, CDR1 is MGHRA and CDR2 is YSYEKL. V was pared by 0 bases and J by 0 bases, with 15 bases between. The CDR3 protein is CASSQELRPGISGNTIYF. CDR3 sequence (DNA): TGCGCCAGCAGCCAAGAACTCCGACCAGGGATCTCTGGAAACACCATATATTTT.

Written as DNA, the CDR3 is TGTGCCAGCACCTTCGGGAGGTTAGCCTACAATGAGCAGTTCTTC. Residues: CASTFGRLAYNEQFF. V gene TRBV11-2 combines with J gene TRBJ2-1, with 7 bases aligning to TRBD2. The ends lost 7 bases at V and 2 bases at J; junction bases unmatched: 8. The CDR3 contains 15 residues. CDR1 and CDR2 (germline): SGHAT, FQNNGV.